This TCR beta chain was obtained from a study of T-cell memory formation after mild COVID-19. Study observations and caveats: CD4+ contracting clones were mainly CM and EM; CD8+ ones, EMRA. Detection of some responders pre-infection suggested pre-existing cross-reactive memory T cells participated.

cDNA libraries for TCR alpha and TCR beta, carrying sample barcodes and UMIs, came from 5'RACE with constant-segment primers. TCRdb independently ran MiXCR on the 5' RACE reads; one entry per CDR3 protein. The sample yields 390,000 or so distinct CDR3 sequences, around a sixth seen once. This clonotype was seen a handful of times. Antigen: not known. The CDR3 has 15 residues. Deletions cut 0 bases from V and 1 base from J, with 9 bases between. CDR1 and CDR2 (germline): MNHEY, SVGEGT. The chain couples TRBV6-2 or TRBV6-3 to TRBJ1-1; D may be TRBD1 (6 bases). The sequencing input was PBMCs or a T cell subset sorted from them (not recorded which). This TCR was recovered from a young man who had mild COVID-19 (a few samples of this study predate the infection). Cell type and time point are not known. In nucleotides, the CDR3 is TGTGCCAGCAGTTACTCTGGACAGTCGAACACTGAAGCTTTCTTT. Translation gives CASSYSGQSNTEAFF.